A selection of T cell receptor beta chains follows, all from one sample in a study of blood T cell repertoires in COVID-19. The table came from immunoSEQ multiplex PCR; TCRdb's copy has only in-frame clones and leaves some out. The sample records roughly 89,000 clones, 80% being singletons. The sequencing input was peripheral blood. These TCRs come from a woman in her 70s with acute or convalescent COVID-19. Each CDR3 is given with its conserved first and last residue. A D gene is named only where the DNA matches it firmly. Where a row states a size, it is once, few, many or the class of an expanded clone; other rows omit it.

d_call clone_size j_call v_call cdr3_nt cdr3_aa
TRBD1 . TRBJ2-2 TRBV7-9 TGTGCCAGCAGCCTTCAGGGGGTCGGGACCGGGGAGCTGTTTTTT CASSLQGVGTGELFF
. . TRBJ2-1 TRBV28 TGTGCCAGCCAGCGGGTTCACAATGAGCAGTTCTTC CASQRVHNEQFF
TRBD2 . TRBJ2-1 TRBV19 TGTGCCAGTAGTACCGGACTAGCCAATGAGCAGTTCTTC CASSTGLANEQFF
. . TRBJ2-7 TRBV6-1 TGTGCCAGCAGTGAAGGGGGACACGGTCTCTACGAGCAGTACTTC CASSEGGHGLYEQYF
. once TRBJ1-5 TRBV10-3 TGTGCCATCAGTGAGCCATCTCAAGGACTGGGTCAGCCCCAGCATTTT CAISEPSQGLGQPQHF
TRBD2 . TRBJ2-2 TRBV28 TGTGCCAGCACCCTAGCGGGGGGGAGCCGGGAGCTGTTTTTT CASTLAGGSRELFF
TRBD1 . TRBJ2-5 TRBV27 TGTGCCACCAAGCGAGTAGGGGGCGCGTCCCAGTACTTC CATKRVGGASQYF
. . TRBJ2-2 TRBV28 TGTGCCAGCAGTTTAGGCCAGACAGTGAACACCGGGGAGCTGTTTTTT CASSLGQTVNTGELFF
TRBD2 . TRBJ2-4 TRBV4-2 TGTGCCAGCAGCCAAGAAGGGGTTAGGACTAGCGGACCGTTAGCCAAAAACATTCAGTACTTC CASSQEGVRTSGPLAKNIQYF
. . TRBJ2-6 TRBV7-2 TGTGCCAGCAGCTTAGGGCAGGTTCCTGGGGCCAACGTCCTGACTTTC CASSLGQVPGANVLTF
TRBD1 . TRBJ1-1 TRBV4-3 TGCGCCAGCAGCCATTTTAGCGCAGGACAGGGGAACACTGAAGCTTTCTTT CASSHFSAGQGNTEAFF
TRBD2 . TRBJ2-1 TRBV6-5 TGTGCCAGCAGCCCGCTAGCGGGGGTCCAGTTCTTC CASSPLAGVQFF
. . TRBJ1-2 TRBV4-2 TGTGCCAGCAGCCAAGATCTCAGGGTTGCTAACTATGGCTACACCTTC CASSQDLRVANYGYTF
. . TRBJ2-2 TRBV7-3 TGTGCCAGCAGCGTTACAGGGCCCACCGGGGAGCTGTTTTTT CASSVTGPTGELFF
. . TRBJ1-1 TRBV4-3 TGCGCCAGCAGCCAAGATCCGGGGGGATGGACTGAAGCTTTCTTT CASSQDPGGWTEAFF
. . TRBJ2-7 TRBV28 TGTGCCAGCTTGGGCGACTCCTACGAGCAGTACTTC CASLGDSYEQYF
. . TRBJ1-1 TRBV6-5 TGTGCCAGCAGCAGATACCGGGACACTGGAGAAGCTTTCTTT CASSRYRDTGEAFF
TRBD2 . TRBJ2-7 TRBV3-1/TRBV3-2 TGTGCCAGCAGCCAAGGAACCGGACTAGCGGGAGTCCACGAGCAGTACTTC CASSQGTGLAGVHEQYF
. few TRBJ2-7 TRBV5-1 TGCGCCAGCAGCTTGGCTCGGGAGTACGAGCAGTACTTC CASSLAREYEQYF
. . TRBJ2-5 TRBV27 TGTGCCAGCAGTGTGACAGTTAGGGGAGAGACCCAGTACTTC CASSVTVRGETQYF